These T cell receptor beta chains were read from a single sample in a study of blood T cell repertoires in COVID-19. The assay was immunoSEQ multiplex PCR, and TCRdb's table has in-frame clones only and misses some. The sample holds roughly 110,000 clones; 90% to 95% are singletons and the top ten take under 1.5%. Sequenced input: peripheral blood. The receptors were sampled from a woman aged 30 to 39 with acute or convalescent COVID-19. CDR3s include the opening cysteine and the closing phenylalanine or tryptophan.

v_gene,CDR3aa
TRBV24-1,CATSDPTGNQPQHF
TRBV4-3,CASSQDVLSKGDQPQHF
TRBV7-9,CASKWGDSYSPLHF
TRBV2,CASSYTGETEAFF
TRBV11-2,CASSLVSGRKSDTQYF
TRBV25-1,CASSATGHGSGANVLTF
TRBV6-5,CASSLTGRAEAFF
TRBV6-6,CASTDSMNTEAFF
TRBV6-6,CASRPGTVGWGVEAFF
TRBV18,CASSPRGSNSGNTIYF
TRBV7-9,CASSSRTAGGEAFF
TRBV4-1,CASSQGRQGIGETEAFF
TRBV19,CASSIEPVLAGEEGEQFF
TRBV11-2,CASSLRGVNYGYTF
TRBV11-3,CASSLAGGQPQHF
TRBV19,CASSPGTGLPQVYGYTF
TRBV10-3,CAISGSGRYNEQFF
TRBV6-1,CASSVYGGNVYNEQFF
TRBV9,CASSVSGGAGSEQFF
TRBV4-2,CASSQIIAGGYEQYF
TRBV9,CASSVDYNRVSPLHF
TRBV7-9,CASSRSGTEAFF
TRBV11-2,CASSLELAAYEQYF
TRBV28,CASSPSGTGEQYF
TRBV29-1,CSVESGIGTEAFF
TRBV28,CASSSQDYLFYEQYF
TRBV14,CASSPAQGGGYTF
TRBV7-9,CASSPPGVPSSYEQYF
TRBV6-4,CASSPQGNSNQPQHF
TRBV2,CASSDDRPNTGELFF
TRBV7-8,CASSPPTGGPYEQYF
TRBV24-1,CATSDPTHAPGNTQYF
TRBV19,CASSILDWNTEAFF
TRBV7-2,CASSITGGSGTEAFF
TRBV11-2,CASSHPGGTNTGELFF
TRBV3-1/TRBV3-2,CASSLAQAGGNSPLHF
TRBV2,CASRIRGQDYGYTF
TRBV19,CASSHLGSQPQHF
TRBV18,CASSLGLDGDTQYF
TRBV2,CASSGQGYGYTF
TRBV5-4,CASSPFPGTGSYEQYF
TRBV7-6,CASSYRQGAGANVLTF
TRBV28,CASSLVTPRRISAGNQPQHF
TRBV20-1,CSARTGYEQYF
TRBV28,CASSSQQGGETQYF